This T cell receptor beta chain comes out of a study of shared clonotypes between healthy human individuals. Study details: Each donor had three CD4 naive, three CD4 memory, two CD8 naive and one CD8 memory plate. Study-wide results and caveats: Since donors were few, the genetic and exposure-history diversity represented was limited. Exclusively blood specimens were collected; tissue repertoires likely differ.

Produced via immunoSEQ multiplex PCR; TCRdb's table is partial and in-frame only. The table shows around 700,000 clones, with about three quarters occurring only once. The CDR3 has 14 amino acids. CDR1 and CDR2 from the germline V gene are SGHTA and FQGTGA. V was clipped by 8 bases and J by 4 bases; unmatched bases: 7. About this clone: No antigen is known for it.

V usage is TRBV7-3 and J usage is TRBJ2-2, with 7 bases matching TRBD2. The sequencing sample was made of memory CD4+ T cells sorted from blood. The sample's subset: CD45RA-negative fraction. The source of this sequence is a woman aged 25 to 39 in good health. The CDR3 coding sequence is TGTGCCAGCCGCGGGGCGGGAGCCACCGGGGAGCTGTTTTTT. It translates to CASRGAGATGELFF.